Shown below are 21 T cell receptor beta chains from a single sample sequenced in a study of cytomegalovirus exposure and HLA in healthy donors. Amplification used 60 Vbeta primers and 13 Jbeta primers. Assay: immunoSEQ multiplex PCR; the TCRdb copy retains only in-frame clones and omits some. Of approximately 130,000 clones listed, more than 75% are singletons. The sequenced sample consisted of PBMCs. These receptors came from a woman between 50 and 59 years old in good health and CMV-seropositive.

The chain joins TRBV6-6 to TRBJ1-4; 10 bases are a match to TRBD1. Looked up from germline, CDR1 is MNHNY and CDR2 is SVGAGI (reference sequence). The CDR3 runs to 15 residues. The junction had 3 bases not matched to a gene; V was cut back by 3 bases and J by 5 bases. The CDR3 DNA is TGTGCCAGCAGTTATAGGGGACAGGGGAATGAAAAACTGTTTTTT. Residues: CASSYRGQGNEKLFF.

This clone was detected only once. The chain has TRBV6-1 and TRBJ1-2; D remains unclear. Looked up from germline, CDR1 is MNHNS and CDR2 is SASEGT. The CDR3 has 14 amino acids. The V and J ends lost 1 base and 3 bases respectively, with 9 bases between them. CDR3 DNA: TGTGCCAGCAGTGAAGGGGCGGGTCACTATGGCTACACCTTC. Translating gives CASSEGAGHYGYTF.

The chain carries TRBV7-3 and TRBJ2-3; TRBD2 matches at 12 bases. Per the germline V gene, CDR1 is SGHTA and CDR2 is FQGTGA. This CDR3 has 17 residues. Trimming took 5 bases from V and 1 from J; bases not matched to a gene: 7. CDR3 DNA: TGTGCCAGCAGCCCCAGACTAGCGGGAGATGGCACAGATACGCAGTATTTT. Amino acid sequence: CASSPRLAGDGTDTQYF.

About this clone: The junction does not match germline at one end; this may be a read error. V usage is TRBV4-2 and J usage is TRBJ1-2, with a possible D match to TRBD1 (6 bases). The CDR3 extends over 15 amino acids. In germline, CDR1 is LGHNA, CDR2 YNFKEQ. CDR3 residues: CASSQGQANTYSYTF. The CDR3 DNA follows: TGTGCCAGCAGCCAAGGACAGGCCAATACCTATAGCTACACCTTC.

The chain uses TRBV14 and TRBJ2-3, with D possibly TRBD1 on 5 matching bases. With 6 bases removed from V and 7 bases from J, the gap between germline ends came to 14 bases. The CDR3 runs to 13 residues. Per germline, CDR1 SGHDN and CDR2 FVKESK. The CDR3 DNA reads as TGTGCCAGCAGTGGACGAAGGGGAAATACGCAGTATTTT. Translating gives CASSGRRGNTQYF.

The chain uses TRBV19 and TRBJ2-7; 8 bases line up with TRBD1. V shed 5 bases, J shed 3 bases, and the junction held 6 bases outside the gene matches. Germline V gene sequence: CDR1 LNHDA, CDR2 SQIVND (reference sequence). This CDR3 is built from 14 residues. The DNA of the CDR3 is TGTGCCAGTAGTCTCGGACAGGGACTCTACGAGCAGTACTTC. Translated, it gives CASSLGQGLYEQYF.

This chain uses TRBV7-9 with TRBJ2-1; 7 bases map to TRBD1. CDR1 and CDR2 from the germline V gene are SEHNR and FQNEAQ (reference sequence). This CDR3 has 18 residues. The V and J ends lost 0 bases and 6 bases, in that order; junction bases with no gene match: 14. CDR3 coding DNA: TGTGCCAGCAGCTTAGCGCTAGGGGGCCCCGGGGCGAGCAATGAGCAGTTCTTC. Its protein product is CASSLALGGPGASNEQFF.

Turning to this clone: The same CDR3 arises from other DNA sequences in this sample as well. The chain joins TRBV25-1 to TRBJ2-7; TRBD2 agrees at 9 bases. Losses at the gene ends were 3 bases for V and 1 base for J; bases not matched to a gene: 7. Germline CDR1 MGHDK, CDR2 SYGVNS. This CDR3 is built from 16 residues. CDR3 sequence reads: CASSDPSGAASYEQYF. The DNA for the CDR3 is TGTGCCAGCAGTGATCCTAGCGGGGCAGCGTCCTACGAGCAGTACTTC.

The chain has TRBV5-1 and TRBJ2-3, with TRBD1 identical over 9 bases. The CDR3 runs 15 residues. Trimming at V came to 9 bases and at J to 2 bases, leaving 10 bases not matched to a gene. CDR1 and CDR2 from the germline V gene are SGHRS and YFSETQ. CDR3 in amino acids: CATTEQGALTDTQYF. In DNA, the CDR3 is TGCGCCACCACAGAACAGGGGGCTCTCACAGATACGCAGTATTTT.

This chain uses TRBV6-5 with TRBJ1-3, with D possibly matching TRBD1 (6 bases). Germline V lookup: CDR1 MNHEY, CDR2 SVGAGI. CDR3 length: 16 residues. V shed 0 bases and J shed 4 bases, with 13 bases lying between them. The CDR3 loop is CASSYSGAGAGNTIYF. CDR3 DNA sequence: TGTGCCAGCAGTTACTCCGGGGCAGGGGCCGGAAACACCATATATTTT.

This CDR3 is CASRPEDYGYTF. DNA of the CDR3: TGTGCCAGCAGGCCAGAGGACTATGGCTACACCTTC. The rearrangement joins TRBV7-9 to TRBJ1-2, with D unresolved. The germline gives CDR1 SEHNR, CDR2 FQNEAQ (reference sequence). There are 12 residues in the CDR3. V lost 6 bases, J lost 3 bases, and 8 bases lay in between.

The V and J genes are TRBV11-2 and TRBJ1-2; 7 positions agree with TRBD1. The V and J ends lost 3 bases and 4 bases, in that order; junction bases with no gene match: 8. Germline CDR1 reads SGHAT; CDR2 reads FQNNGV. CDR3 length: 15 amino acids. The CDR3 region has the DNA TGTGCCAGCAGCTTTAACAGGGGAATCCCCTATGGCTACACCTTC. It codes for CASSFNRGIPYGYTF.

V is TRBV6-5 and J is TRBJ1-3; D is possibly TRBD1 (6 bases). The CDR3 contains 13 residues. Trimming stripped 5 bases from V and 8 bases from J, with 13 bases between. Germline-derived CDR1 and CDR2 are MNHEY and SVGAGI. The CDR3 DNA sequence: TGTGCCAGCAGTCCCGGGACACGATACACCATATATTTT. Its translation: CASSPGTRYTIYF.

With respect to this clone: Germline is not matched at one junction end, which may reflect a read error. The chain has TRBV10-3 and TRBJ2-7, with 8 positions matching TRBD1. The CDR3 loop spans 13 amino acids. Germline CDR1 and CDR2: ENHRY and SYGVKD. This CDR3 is CAISPPDRGPSEF. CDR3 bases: TGTGCCATCAGTCCCCCTGACAGGGGCCCTTCGGAATTC.

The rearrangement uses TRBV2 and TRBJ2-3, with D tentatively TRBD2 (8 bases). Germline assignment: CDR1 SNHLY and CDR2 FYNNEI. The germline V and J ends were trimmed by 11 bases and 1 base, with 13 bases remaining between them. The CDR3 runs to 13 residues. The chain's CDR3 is CAAGGQRTDTQYF. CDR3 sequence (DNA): TGTGCCGCGGGGGGACAGCGCACAGATACGCAGTATTTT.

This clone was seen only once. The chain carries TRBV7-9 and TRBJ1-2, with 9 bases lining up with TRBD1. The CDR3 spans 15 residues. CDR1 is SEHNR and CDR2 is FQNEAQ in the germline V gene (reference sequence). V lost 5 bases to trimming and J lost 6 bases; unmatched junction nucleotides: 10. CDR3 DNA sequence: TGTGCCAGCAGCCCACAGGGGGCCACGGGGGATGGCTACACCTTC. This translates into CASSPQGATGDGYTF. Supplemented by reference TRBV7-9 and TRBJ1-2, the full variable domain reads DTGVSQNPRHKITKRGQNVTFRCDPISEHNRLYWYRQTLGQGPEFLTYFQNEAQLEKSRLLSDRFSAERPKGSFSTLEIQRTEQGDSAMYLCASSPQGATGDGYTFGSGTRLTVV.

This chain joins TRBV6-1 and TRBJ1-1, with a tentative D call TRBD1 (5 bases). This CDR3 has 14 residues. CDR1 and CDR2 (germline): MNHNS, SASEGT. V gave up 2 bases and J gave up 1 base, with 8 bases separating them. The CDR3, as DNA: TGTGCCAGCAGTGAAATTAGGGGGAACACTGAAGCTTTCTTT. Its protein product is CASSEIRGNTEAFF.

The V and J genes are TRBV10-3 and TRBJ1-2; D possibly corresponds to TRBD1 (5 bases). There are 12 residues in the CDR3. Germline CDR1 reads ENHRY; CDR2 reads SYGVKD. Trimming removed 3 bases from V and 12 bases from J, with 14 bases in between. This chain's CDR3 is CAISEGQGLHTF. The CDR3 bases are TGTGCCATCAGTGAAGGCCAGGGCCTTCACACCTTC.

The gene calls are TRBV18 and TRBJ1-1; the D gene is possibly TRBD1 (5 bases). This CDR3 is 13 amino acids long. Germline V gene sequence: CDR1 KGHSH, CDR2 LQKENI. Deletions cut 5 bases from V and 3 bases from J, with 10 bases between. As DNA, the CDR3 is TGTGCCAGCTCAACCTGGGGGGACACTGAAGCTTTCTTT. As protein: CASSTWGDTEAFF.

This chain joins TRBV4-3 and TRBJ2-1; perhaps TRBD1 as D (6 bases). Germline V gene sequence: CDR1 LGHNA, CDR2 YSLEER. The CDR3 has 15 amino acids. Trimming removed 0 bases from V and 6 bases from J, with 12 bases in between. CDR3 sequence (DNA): TGCGCCAGCAGCCAAGACCTAGACAGGTTCAATGAGCAGTTCTTC. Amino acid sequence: CASSQDLDRFNEQFF.

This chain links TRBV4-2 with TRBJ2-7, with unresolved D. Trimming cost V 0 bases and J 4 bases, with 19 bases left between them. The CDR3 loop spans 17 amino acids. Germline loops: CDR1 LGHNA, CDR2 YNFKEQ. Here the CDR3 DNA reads TGTGCCAGCAGCCAAGATCAGATTAGTTATGGGCCTTACGAGCAGTACTTC. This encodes CASSQDQISYGPYEQYF.